The 27 T cell receptor beta chains listed next were all sequenced from one sample in a study of blood T cells in healthy people across ages. A second PCR, run for roughly 7 to 12 cycles, used a sample-barcoded 5' primer plus a J-beta primer mix. TCRdb reprocessed the 5' RACE reads with MiXCR, giving one entry per CDR3 protein. The sample yields about 620,000 distinct CDR3 sequences, approximately 52% seen once. Sequenced input: blood. The receptors stem from a woman of 80 years or more in good health.

The rearrangement uses TRBV20-1 and TRBJ1-5; no clear D gene. This CDR3 contains 13 residues. Germline V CDR1 and CDR2: DFQATT, SNEGSKA (reference sequence). Between the trimmed V and J ends, which lost 1 base and 5 bases, there was a span of 9 bases. CDR3 DNA sequence: TGCAGTGCTAGAGGTTCAGTCTATCAGCCCCAGCATTTT. This sequence encodes CSARGSVYQPQHF.

The V gene is TRBV11-3, the J gene TRBJ1-6; tentative D call: TRBD1 (6 bases). V lost 4 bases, J lost 9 bases, and 10 bases lay in between. There are 13 residues in the CDR3. The V gene's germline CDR1 is SGHNT and CDR2 YENEEA. CDR3 in amino acids: CASSSDRFSPLHF. The CDR3 nucleotides are TGTGCCAGCAGCTCGGACAGATTTTCACCCCTCCACTTT.

This clonotype was picked up a small number of times. The gene calls are TRBV7-8 and TRBJ2-7, with D unresolved. CDR1 and CDR2 from the germline V gene are SGHVS and FQNEAQ. The CDR3 sequence is 15 residues long. Trimming pared 2 bases from V and 12 bases from J, leaving 23 bases between. CDR3 loop: CASSLIRMGKALMYF. The CDR3 DNA is TGTGCCAGCAGCTTAATTAGGATGGGGAAAGCCCTCATGTACTTC.

The chain uses TRBV20-1 and TRBJ1-1, with unresolved D. CDR1 and CDR2 from the germline V gene are DFQATT and SNEGSKA (reference sequence). The V end was cut by 7 bases, the J end by 4 bases, with 13 bases between. The CDR3 runs to 12 residues. CDR3 coding DNA: TGCAGTGGCCTAGGATTGAGCACTGAAGCTTTCTTT. It codes for CSGLGLSTEAFF.

This chain connects TRBV20-1 to TRBJ2-1; 12 bases are shared with TRBD2. Germline V gene sequence: CDR1 DFQATT, CDR2 SNEGSKA (reference sequence). The CDR3 covers 17 residues. Trimming cost V 1 base and J 7 bases; bases outside gene matches: 11. CDR3 protein: CSARGLLAGGPENEQFF. The CDR3 nucleotides are TGCAGTGCTAGAGGCCTCCTAGCGGGAGGGCCAGAAAATGAGCAGTTCTTC.

On this clonotype itself: One end of the junction fails to match germline, which may point to a read error. The gene calls are TRBV6-5 and TRBJ1-1, with D hard to call. The CDR3 is 15 amino acids. Germline assignment: CDR1 MNHEY and CDR2 SVGAGI. The CDR3 reads CVSSYPALGNTEAFF. CDR3 nucleotides: TGTGTCAGCAGTTACCCAGCCCTTGGGAACACTGAAGCTTTCTTT.

This clonotype was seen a handful of times. A much larger clone lies a single base off, so this may be a read error. The chain uses TRBV3-1 and TRBJ2-1; D ambiguous. The DNA end favors TRBJ2-7, so the J call may be wrong. This CDR3 has 14 residues. CDR1 is LGHDT and CDR2 is YNNKEL in the germline V gene (reference sequence). CDR3 bases: TGTGCCAGCAGCCAAAGGGCCCCCTACAATGAGCAGTACTTC. Its translation is CASSQRAPYNEQYF.

At least ten counts were recorded for this clonotype. The chain carries TRBV12-3 or TRBV12-4 and TRBJ2-5, with 10 bases matching TRBD2. V lost 4 bases and J lost 3; bases outside the gene matches: 14. This CDR3 comprises 18 residues. In nucleotides, the CDR3 is TGTGCCAGCAGTTCGTTAGCGGGGGGTCTCTCTGGGAAAGAGACCCAGTACTTC. Translating it yields CASSSLAGGLSGKETQYF.

This clonotype was counted a few times. The chain uses TRBV12-3 or TRBV12-4 and TRBJ2-3; TRBD1 or TRBD2 may be the D gene (5 bases each). Trimming removed 8 bases from V and 2 bases from J, with 14 bases in between. The CDR3 totals 14 residues. The CDR3 sequence is CASAFPGATDTQYF. DNA of the CDR3: TGTGCCAGCGCCTTCCCCGGGGCCACAGATACGCAGTATTTT.

Concerning this clonotype: One junction end disagrees with the germline gene, perhaps due to a read error. The V gene is TRBV18, the J gene TRBJ1-6; D unclear. Germline assignment: CDR1 KGHSH and CDR2 LQKENI. The length of the CDR3 is 13 residues. For the CDR3, the DNA is TGTGCCAACTCACTTCACCGGGAGCCGGGCCTCCACTTT. Translated: CANSLHREPGLHF.

This clonotype has ten or more counts. The chain couples TRBV20-1 to TRBJ2-1; 10 bases match TRBD2. The V and J ends lost 5 bases and 4 bases, in that order; junction bases with no gene match: 5. The germline gives CDR1 DFQATT, CDR2 SNEGSKA (reference sequence). This CDR3 is built from 14 residues. In nucleotides, the CDR3 is TGCAGTGCTCCTAATAGCGGGGGGTACAATGAGCAGTTCTTC. The encoded protein is CSAPNSGGYNEQFF.

This clonotype showed up just a few times. The rearrangement joins TRBV7-9 to TRBJ1-1, with TRBD1 as a possible D gene (5 bases). This CDR3 is 16 amino acids long. The V and J ends lost 5 bases and 0 bases respectively, with 16 bases between them. Germline V CDR1 and CDR2: SEHNR, FQNEAQ (reference sequence). Here the CDR3 reads CASSQAGGAMNTEAFF. Here the CDR3 DNA reads TGTGCCAGCAGCCAGGCGGGGGGAGCCATGAACACTGAAGCTTTCTTT.

The sample holds one count of this clonotype. A read error may be the cause here, since a much bigger clone is one base away. This chain connects TRBV9 to TRBJ2-1; no clear D. The germline CDR1 and CDR2 sequences are SGDLS and YYNGEE. V was shortened by 0 bases and J by 9 bases, with 10 bases between the two germline ends. The CDR3 consists of 13 residues. The CDR3 nucleotides are TGTGCCAGCAGCGTAGTACAGTCCCCTGAGCAGTTCTTC. This codes for CASSVVQSPEQFF. The full variable domain, in which reference TRBV9 and TRBJ2-1 provide the parts outside the CDR3, is DSGVTQTPKHLITATGQRVTLRCSPRSGDLSVYWYQQSLDQGLQFLIQYYNGEERAKGNILERFSAQQFPDLHSELNLSSLELGDSALYFCASSVVQSPEQFFGPGTRLTVL.

This clonotype has just a few counts. The J gene is TRBJ2-2, the V gene TRBV12-3 or TRBV12-4; D is perhaps TRBD1 (6 bases). V lost 3 bases and J 6 bases, leaving 11 bases between the germline ends. The length of the CDR3 is 14 residues. CDR3 DNA sequence: TGTGCCAGCAGTTTGAGGGGGTGGTCCGGGGAGCTGTTTTTT. Its protein is CASSLRGWSGELFF.

There are a few counts of this clonotype. The V gene is TRBV12-3 or TRBV12-4, the J gene TRBJ2-1; TRBD2 matches at 9 bases. This CDR3 has 16 residues. V shed 6 bases and J 5 bases; nucleotides not matched to a gene: 11. The CDR3 sequence is CASSGHLASGNNEQFF. The DNA of the CDR3 is TGTGCCAGCAGCGGACATCTGGCTAGCGGGAACAATGAGCAGTTCTTC.

The chain recombines TRBV10-3 with TRBJ2-4; D is possibly TRBD2 (6 bases). The J call could be wrong; TRBJ2-7 is a better fit for the DNA end. The CDR3 consists of 15 residues. Germline V gene sequence: CDR1 ENHRY, CDR2 SYGVKD. CDR3 protein: CAISESGRRGYEQYF. The CDR3 DNA follows: TGTGCCATCAGTGAGTCAGGGCGGAGGGGATACGAGCAGTACTTC.

As for this clonotype: This may stem from a read error, because a much larger clone lies one nucleotide away. The chain links TRBV12-3 or TRBV12-4 to TRBJ2-1; D gene ambiguous. The end of the DNA aligns better with TRBJ2-7, so the J call may be wrong. The CDR3 is 13 amino acids. The CDR3 region has the DNA TGTGCCAGCAGTTTAACCCCTACAATGAGGCAGTACTTC. Translated: CASSLTPTMRQYF.

Note on this clonotype: A much larger clone differs from this one at a single base, so this may be a read error. The chain is built from TRBV12-3 or TRBV12-4 and TRBJ2-3; 9 positions match TRBD1. There are 15 residues in the CDR3. CDR3 sequence: CASSPGQGSTDTPYF. Here the CDR3 DNA reads TGTGCCAGCAGTCCGGGACAGGGAAGCACAGATACGCCGTATTTT.

The V call is TRBV20-1, the J call TRBJ1-5; weak D call: TRBD1 (6 bases). The V end lost 0 bases, the J end lost 1 base, and 13 bases lay between the germline ends. There are 16 residues in the CDR3. Germline CDR1 is DFQATT and CDR2 is SNEGSKA (reference sequence). The CDR3 reads CSARDDRLWSNQPQHF. The CDR3 nucleotides are TGCAGTGCTAGAGATGACAGGCTTTGGAGCAATCAGCCCCAGCATTTT.

J is TRBJ1-1 and V is TRBV12-3 or TRBV12-4; 8 bases map to TRBD1. The trim removed 5 bases at V and 1 base at J, leaving 3 bases unmatched. CDR3 size: 14 residues. CDR3 coding DNA: TGTGCCAGCAGTAAGGGACAGGCGAACACTGAAGCTTTCTTT. It is translated as CASSKGQANTEAFF.

The chain is built from TRBV20-1 and TRBJ2-5; D might be TRBD2 (6 bases). Per the germline V gene, CDR1 is DFQATT and CDR2 is SNEGSKA (reference sequence). V was shortened by 0 bases and J by 1 base, with 21 bases between the two germline ends. The CDR3 is 18 residues long. CDR3 DNA sequence: TGCAGTGCTAGAGATCGGGGGACTTTCCTGGTTACCCAAGAGACCCAGTACTTC. Protein: CSARDRGTFLVTQETQYF.

With regard to this clonotype: Just one base apart from a much larger clone, this may be a read error. The chain carries TRBV7-8 and TRBJ2-1; 10 bases align to TRBD1. This CDR3 contains 18 residues. Looked up from germline, CDR1 is SGHVS and CDR2 is FQNEAQ. J lost 5 bases, V lost 8 bases, and 18 bases had no gene match. The CDR3 protein is CASGTGLATGGEHNEQFF. The CDR3 DNA sequence: TGTGCCAGCGGTACCGGGTTGGCGACAGGGGGCGAACACAATGAGCAGTTCTTC.

This clonotype was detected many times. The chain recombines TRBV27 with TRBJ2-5; TRBD2 might be the D (5 bases). The germline V and J ends were trimmed by 1 base and 1 base, with 10 bases remaining between them. This CDR3 is built from 15 residues. From germline, CDR1 is MNHEY and CDR2 SMNVEV (reference sequence). DNA for the CDR3: TGTGCCAGCAGTTTATACACGGGATCCCAAGAGACCCAGTACTTC. Translated, it gives CASSLYTGSQETQYF.

This clonotype occurred many times. The genes are TRBV6-6 and TRBJ2-7, with D possibly being TRBD2 (5 bases). The germline V and J ends were trimmed by 7 bases and 2 bases, with 18 bases remaining between them. The CDR3 covers 15 residues. Germline CDR1 reads MNHNY; CDR2 reads SVGAGI (reference sequence). The CDR3 protein is CASTNRGPDPYEQYF. DNA of the CDR3: TGTGCCAGCACCAACCGGGGTCCCGACCCCTACGAGCAGTACTTC.

The chain joins TRBV18 to TRBJ1-5; no clear D gene. The CDR3 is made up of 13 amino acids. CDR1 is KGHSH, CDR2 LQKENI, per germline. Trimming took 3 bases from V and 6 from J, leaving 9 bases between them. The CDR3 DNA reads TGTGCCAGCTCACCCCTCCGACTTCAGCCCCAGCATTTT. This encodes CASSPLRLQPQHF.

The J gene is TRBJ1-6, the V gene TRBV7-9, with 7 nucleotides matching TRBD1. The ends lost 2 bases at V and 7 bases at J; junction bases unmatched: 5. The CDR3 is made up of 15 amino acids. Germline V gene sequence: CDR1 SEHNR, CDR2 FQNEAQ (reference sequence). The CDR3 DNA follows: TGTGCCAGCAGCTTAATCGGACAGGCCAATTCACCCCTCCACTTT. Translating it yields CASSLIGQANSPLHF.

The J gene is TRBJ2-2, the V gene TRBV6-2 or TRBV6-3, with 7 bases lining up with TRBD1. This CDR3 comprises 15 residues. J lost 8 bases, V lost 0 bases, and 6 bases had no gene match. Germline CDR1 and CDR2: MNHEY and SVGEGT. The CDR3 sequence is CASSYSINRGGELFF. CDR3 coding DNA: TGTGCCAGCAGTTACTCGATCAACAGGGGAGGGGAGCTGTTTTTT.